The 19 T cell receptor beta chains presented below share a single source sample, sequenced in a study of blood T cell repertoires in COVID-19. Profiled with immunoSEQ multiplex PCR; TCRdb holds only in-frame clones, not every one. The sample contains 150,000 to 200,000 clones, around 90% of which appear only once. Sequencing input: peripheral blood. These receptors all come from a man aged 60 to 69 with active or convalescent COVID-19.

The CDR3: CASRFGARNCTDTQYF. The CDR3, as DNA: TGTGCCAGCAGGTTTGGGGCCCGAAATTGCACAGATACGCAGTATTTT. This chain connects TRBV6-4 to TRBJ2-3, with a possible D match to TRBD1 (5 bases). Germline loops: CDR1 MRHNA, CDR2 SNTAGT. CDR3 size: 16 residues. Trimming took 6 bases from V and 1 from J, leaving 17 bases between them.

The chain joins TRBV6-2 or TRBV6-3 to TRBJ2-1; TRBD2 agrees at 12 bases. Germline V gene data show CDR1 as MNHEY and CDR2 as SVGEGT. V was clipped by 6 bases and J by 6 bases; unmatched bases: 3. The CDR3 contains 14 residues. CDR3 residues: CASRPSGGVNEQFF. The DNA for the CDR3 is TGTGCCAGCAGGCCTAGCGGGGGGGTCAATGAGCAGTTCTTC.

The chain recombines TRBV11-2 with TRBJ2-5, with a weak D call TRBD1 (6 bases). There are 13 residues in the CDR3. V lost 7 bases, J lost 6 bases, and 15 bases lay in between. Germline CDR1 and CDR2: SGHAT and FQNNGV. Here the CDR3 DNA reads TGTGCCAGCACAAATGAGGGGGTGAAGACCCAGTACTTC. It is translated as CASTNEGVKTQYF.

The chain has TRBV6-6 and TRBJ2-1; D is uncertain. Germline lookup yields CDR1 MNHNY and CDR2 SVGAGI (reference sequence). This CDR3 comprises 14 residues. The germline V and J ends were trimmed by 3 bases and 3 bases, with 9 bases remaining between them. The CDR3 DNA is TGTGCCAGCAGTTATCTCAGTCTCTACAATGAGCAGTTCTTC. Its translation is CASSYLSLYNEQFF.

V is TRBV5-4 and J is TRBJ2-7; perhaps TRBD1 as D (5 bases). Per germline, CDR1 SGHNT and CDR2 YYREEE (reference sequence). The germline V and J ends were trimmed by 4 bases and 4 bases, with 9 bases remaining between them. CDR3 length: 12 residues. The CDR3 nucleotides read TGTGCCAGCAGCGCAGGGTTGTACGAGCAGTACTTC. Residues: CASSAGLYEQYF.

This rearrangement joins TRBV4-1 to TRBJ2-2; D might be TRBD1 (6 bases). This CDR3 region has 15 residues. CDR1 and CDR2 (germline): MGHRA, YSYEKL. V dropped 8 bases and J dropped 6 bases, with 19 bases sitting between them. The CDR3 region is CASQSPFRGAGELFF. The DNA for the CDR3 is TGCGCCAGCCAGTCCCCTTTCAGGGGCGCCGGGGAGCTGTTTTTT.

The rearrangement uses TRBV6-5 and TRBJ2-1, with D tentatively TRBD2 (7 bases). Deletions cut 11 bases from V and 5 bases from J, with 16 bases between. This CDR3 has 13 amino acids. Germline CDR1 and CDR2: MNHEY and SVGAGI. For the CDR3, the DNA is TGTGCCGTCAGGGGACTACAAAACAATGAGCAGTTCTTC. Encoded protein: CAVRGLQNNEQFF.

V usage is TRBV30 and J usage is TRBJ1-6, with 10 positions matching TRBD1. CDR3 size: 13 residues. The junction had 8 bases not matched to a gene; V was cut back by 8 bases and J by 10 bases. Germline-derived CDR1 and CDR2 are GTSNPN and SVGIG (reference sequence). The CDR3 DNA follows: TGTGCCCGTGGGGACAGGGGTTTCTCACCCCTCCACTTT. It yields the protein CARGDRGFSPLHF.

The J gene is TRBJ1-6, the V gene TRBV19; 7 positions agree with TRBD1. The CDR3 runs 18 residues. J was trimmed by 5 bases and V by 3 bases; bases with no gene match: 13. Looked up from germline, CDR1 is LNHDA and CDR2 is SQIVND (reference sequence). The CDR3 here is CASSIGGTGEGDNSPLHF. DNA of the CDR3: TGTGCCAGTAGTATTGGGGGTACAGGGGAAGGGGATAATTCACCCCTCCACTTT.

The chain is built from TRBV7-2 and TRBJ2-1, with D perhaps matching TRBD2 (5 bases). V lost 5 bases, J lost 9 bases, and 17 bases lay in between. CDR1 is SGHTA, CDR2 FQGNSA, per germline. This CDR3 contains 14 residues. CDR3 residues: CASSRPGIRAEQFF. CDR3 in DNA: TGTGCCAGCAGCCGGCCGGGGATAAGGGCTGAGCAGTTCTTC.

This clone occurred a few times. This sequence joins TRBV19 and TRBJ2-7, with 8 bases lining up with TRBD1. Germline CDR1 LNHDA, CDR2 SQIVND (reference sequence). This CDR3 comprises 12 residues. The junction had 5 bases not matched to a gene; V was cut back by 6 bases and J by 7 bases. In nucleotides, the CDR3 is TGTGCCAGTAGACAGGGGGATCAGGAGCAGTACTTC. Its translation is CASRQGDQEQYF.

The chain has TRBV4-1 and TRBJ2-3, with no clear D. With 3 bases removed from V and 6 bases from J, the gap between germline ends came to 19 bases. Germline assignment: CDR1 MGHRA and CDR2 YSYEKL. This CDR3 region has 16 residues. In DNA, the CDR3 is TGCGCCAGCAGCCAGAGTAGTATAGCAAACTCGGATACGCAGTATTTT. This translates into CASSQSSIANSDTQYF.

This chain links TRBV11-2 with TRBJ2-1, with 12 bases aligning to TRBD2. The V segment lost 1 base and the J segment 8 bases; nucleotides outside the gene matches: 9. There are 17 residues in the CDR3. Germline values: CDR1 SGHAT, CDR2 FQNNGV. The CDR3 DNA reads TGTGCCAGCAGCTTAGTCTTGACTAGCGGGGGCCTGGATGAGCAGTTCTTC. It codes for CASSLVLTSGGLDEQFF.

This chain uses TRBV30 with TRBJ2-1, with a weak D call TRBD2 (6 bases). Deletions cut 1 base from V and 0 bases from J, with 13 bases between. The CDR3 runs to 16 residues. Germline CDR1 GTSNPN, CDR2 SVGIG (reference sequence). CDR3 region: CAWSAPGTYSYNEQFF. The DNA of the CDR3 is TGTGCCTGGAGTGCCCCAGGGACTTACTCCTACAATGAGCAGTTCTTC.

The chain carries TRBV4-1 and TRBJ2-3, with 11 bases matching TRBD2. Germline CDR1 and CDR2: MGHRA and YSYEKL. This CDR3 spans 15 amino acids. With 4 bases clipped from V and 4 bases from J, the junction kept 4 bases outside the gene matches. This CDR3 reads CASSLLGLAADTQYF. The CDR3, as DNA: TGCGCCAGCAGCCTCCTGGGACTAGCGGCAGATACGCAGTATTTT.

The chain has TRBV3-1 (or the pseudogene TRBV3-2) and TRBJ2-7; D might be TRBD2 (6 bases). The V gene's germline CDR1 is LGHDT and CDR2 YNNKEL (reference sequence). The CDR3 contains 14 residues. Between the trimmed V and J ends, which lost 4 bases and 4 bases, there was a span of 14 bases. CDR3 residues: CASSLGQAGYEQYF. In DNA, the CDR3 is TGTGCCAGCAGCCTAGGGCAGGCGGGATACGAGCAGTACTTC.

CDR3 in amino acids: CASSVEQNNSPLHF. DNA of the CDR3: TGTGCCAGCAGCGTAGAACAGAATAATTCACCCCTCCACTTT. J is TRBJ1-6 and V is TRBV9; D is unclear. Germline V gives CDR1 SGDLS, CDR2 YYNGEE. Deletions cut 0 bases from V and 5 bases from J, with 6 bases between. The CDR3 is 14 amino acids.

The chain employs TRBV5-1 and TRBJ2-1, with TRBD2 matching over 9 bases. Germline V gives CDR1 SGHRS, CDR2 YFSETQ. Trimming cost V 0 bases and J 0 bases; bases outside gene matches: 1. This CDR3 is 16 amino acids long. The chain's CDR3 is CASSLGTSASYNEQFF. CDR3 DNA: TGCGCCAGCAGCTTGGGGACTAGCGCCTCCTACAATGAGCAGTTCTTC. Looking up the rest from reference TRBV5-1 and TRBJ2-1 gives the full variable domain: KAGVTQTPRYLIKTRGQQVTLSCSPISGHRSVSWYQQTPGQGLQFLFEYFSETQRNKGNFPGRFSGRQFSNSRSEMNVSTLELGDSALYLCASSLGTSASYNEQFFGPGTRLTVL.

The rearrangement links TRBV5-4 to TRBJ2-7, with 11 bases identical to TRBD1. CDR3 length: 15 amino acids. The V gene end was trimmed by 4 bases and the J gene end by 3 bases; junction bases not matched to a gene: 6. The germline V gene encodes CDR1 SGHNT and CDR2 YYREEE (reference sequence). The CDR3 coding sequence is TGTGCCAGCAGCACCGGGACAGGGGGAAGCTACGAGCAGTACTTC. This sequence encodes CASSTGTGGSYEQYF.